One and the same sample provided the 12 T cell receptor beta chains below, sequenced in a study of CD8+ T cells in alopecia areata. Reverse transcription of extracted RNA yielded cDNA, which provided the sequencing template. Clones were sequenced by immunoSEQ multiplex PCR, and TCRdb holds only the in-frame ones, with some missing. The top ten hold around 4.8% of the sample, which has 150,000 or so clones, 55% seen once. Sequences were obtained from CD4+ T cells sorted from blood. The receptors were gathered from a human donor in good health.

The chain links TRBV7-9 to TRBJ1-1; TRBD1 is a possible D gene (6 bases). The CDR3 spans 15 residues. Germline loops: CDR1 SEHNR, CDR2 FQNEAQ (reference sequence). Trimming stripped 2 bases from V and 3 bases from J, with 13 bases between. The CDR3 protein is CASSLFRQVDTEAFF. CDR3 nucleotides: TGTGCCAGCAGCTTATTTAGACAGGTGGACACTGAAGCTTTCTTT.

This clone was seen a few times. The J gene is TRBJ1-1, the V gene TRBV30; D might be TRBD1 (6 bases). The CDR3 is made up of 17 amino acids. Germline CDR1 GTSNPN, CDR2 SVGIG (reference sequence). The V gene lost 2 bases and the J gene lost 3 bases, with 22 bases spanning the gap. In nucleotides, the CDR3 is TGTGCCTGGAGTAGCTGGCAGGGGCAAGGGAAGGACACTGAAGCTTTCTTT. It is translated as CAWSSWQGQGKDTEAFF.

The gene calls are TRBV7-9 and TRBJ2-6; no firm D call. Trimming removed 5 bases at V and 0 bases at J, with 11 bases between. The germline CDR1 and CDR2 sequences are SEHNR and FQNEAQ (reference sequence). CDR3 length: 16 residues. The CDR3 nucleotides read TGTGCCAGCAGCCCTCCGCTCCGCTCTGGGGCCAACGTCCTGACTTTC. As protein: CASSPPLRSGANVLTF.

The chain uses TRBV7-9 and TRBJ1-2, with D tentatively TRBD1 (5 bases). CDR1 and CDR2 from the germline V gene are SEHNR and FQNEAQ (reference sequence). Trimming removed 5 bases at V and 7 bases at J, with 26 bases between. The CDR3 is made up of 17 amino acids. CDR3 region: CASSHPRRSGVTGGYTF. The CDR3 DNA is TGTGCCAGCAGCCACCCCCGAAGGTCGGGGGTAACGGGTGGCTACACCTTC.

The chain employs TRBV2 and TRBJ1-2; D might be TRBD1 (5 bases). Germline V lookup: CDR1 SNHLY, CDR2 FYNNEI. V shed 4 bases and J shed 8 bases, with 11 bases lying between them. The CDR3 contains 12 residues. The CDR3 nucleotides read TGTGCCAGCAGTGTTTTGGGGCGAGGCTACACCTTC. Protein sequence: CASSVLGRGYTF. The entire variable domain, with the rest obtained from reference TRBV2 and TRBJ1-2, is as follows: EPEVTQTPSHQVTQMGQEVILRCVPISNHLYFYWYRQILGQKVEFLVSFYNNEISEKSEIFDDQFSVERPDGSNFTLKIRSTKLEDSAMYFCASSVLGRGYTFGSGTRLTVV.

This chain uses TRBV29-1 with TRBJ2-2, with D possibly matching TRBD2 (6 bases). The CDR3 consists of 13 residues. Germline V CDR1 and CDR2: SQVTM, ANQGSEA. Trimming pared 7 bases from V and 1 base from J, leaving 10 bases between. This chain's CDR3 is CSANGRNTGELFF. In DNA form, the CDR3 reads TGCAGCGCCAACGGGAGGAACACCGGGGAGCTGTTTTTT.

The genes are TRBV10-3 and TRBJ1-2; D might be TRBD1 (5 bases). V lost 0 bases to trimming and J lost 8 bases, with 10 bases between them. The CDR3 has 13 residues. The germline V gene encodes CDR1 ENHRY and CDR2 SYGVKD. Written as DNA, the CDR3 is TGTGCCATCAGTGAGTCCAATAGGGGCGGCTACACCTTC. This codes for CAISESNRGGYTF.

V gene TRBV18 combines with J gene TRBJ2-1, with TRBD2 matching 8 bases. Unmatched junction bases numbered 5, after V lost 2 bases and J lost 5 bases. Per germline, CDR1 KGHSH and CDR2 LQKENI. This CDR3 is built from 15 residues. Here the CDR3 reads CASSPSGGPHNEQFF. As DNA, the CDR3 is TGTGCCAGCTCACCATCGGGAGGGCCCCACAATGAGCAGTTCTTC.

J is TRBJ1-4 and V is TRBV29-1, with D hard to call. Germline V lookup: CDR1 SQVTM, CDR2 ANQGSEA. The V end lost 7 bases, the J end lost 0 bases, and 6 bases lay between the germline ends. The CDR3 is made up of 12 amino acids. CDR3 residues: CSGLATNEKLFF. DNA for the CDR3: TGCAGCGGCCTTGCAACTAATGAAAAACTGTTTTTT.

This chain links TRBV7-2 with TRBJ2-7; a weak D match, TRBD2 (6 bases). V dropped 5 bases and J dropped 4 bases, with 12 bases sitting between them. Germline V lookup: CDR1 SGHTA, CDR2 FQGNSA. The CDR3 has 13 residues. The CDR3 here is CASSPTSLYEQYF. In DNA, the CDR3 is TGTGCCAGCAGCCCAACTAGCTTGTACGAGCAGTACTTC.

The chain joins TRBV7-6 to TRBJ1-4; the D is unclear. The CDR3 has 17 amino acids. V lost 1 base and J lost 4, with 16 bases in between. CDR1 is SGHVS and CDR2 is FNYEAQ in the germline V gene. The CDR3 reads CASSLGNGQVVNEKLFF. The CDR3 DNA reads TGTGCCAGCAGCTTAGGAAACGGGCAGGTCGTTAATGAAAAACTGTTTTTT.

This clone was seen more than once but under ten times. V usage is TRBV19 and J usage is TRBJ1-1; 7 bases agree with TRBD1. Per germline, CDR1 LNHDA and CDR2 SQIVND (reference sequence). Trimming cost V 4 bases and J 4 bases; bases outside gene matches: 9. There are 15 residues in the CDR3. The CDR3 spells CASSNPPQGSTEAFF. As DNA, the CDR3 is TGTGCCAGTAGTAATCCCCCACAGGGGAGCACTGAAGCTTTCTTT.